This is a list of T cell receptor beta chains from one sample in a study of shared clonotypes between healthy human individuals. This table comes from immunoSEQ multiplex PCR, and its TCRdb copy is limited to in-frame clones, with some not included. This sample yields roughly 2.6 million clones, of which approximately 90% are seen a single time; roughly 0.13% belongs to the top ten. Source material: naive CD4+ T cells sorted from blood. The receptors stem from a man younger than 35 in good health. Both conserved end residues are part of each CDR3. The order of the fields is D gene, clone size, V gene, J gene, CDR3 protein, CDR3 DNA. D genes are given only for firm matches. Not every row has a clone size; where given, it reads once, few, many or a size class.

>NA|few|TRBV2|TRBJ2-2
CASSGVSATNTGELFF
TGTGCCAGCAGTGGGGTATCAGCGACAAACACCGGGGAGCTGTTTTTT
>TRBD1|NA|TRBV30|TRBJ1-3
CAWSQGDHGNTIYF
TGTGCCTGGAGTCAGGGGGACCATGGAAACACCATATATTTT
>NA|NA|TRBV9|TRBJ2-5
CASSARGEETQYF
TGTGCCAGCAGCGCCCGCGGGGAGGAGACCCAGTACTTC
>TRBD1|NA|TRBV5-1|TRBJ1-4
CASSLGQATNEKLFF
TGCGCCAGCAGCCTCGGACAGGCCACTAATGAAAAACTGTTTTTT
>NA|NA|TRBV4-1|TRBJ1-1
CASSQDHGLTTEAFF
TGCGCCAGCAGCCAAGATCATGGGTTAACCACTGAAGCTTTCTTT
>NA|once|TRBV6-5|TRBJ2-7
CASSYAGLYEQYF
TGTGCCAGCAGTTACGCGGGACTCTACGAGCAGTACTTC
>NA|NA|TRBV5-1|TRBJ1-5
CASSLRGDQPQHF
TGCGCCAGCAGCTTGCGAGGTGATCAGCCCCAGCATTTT
>TRBD2|NA|TRBV10-3|TRBJ2-7
CAISEDGGRTYEQYF
TGTGCCATCAGTGAGGACGGCGGGAGGACCTACGAGCAGTACTTC
>NA|once|TRBV27|TRBJ2-6
CASSSIQEYSGANVLTF
TGTGCCAGCAGTTCTATACAGGAATACTCTGGGGCCAACGTCCTGACTTTC
>NA|NA|TRBV27|TRBJ2-5
CASSFPAPQETQYF
TGTGCCAGCAGTTTTCCCGCACCACAAGAGACCCAGTACTTC
>TRBD1|NA|TRBV5-8|TRBJ1-2
CASSVGQGDYGYTF
TGTGCCAGCAGCGTCGGACAGGGCGACTATGGCTACACCTTC
>NA|once|TRBV20-1|TRBJ2-3
CSATRSDTQYF
TGCAGTGCTACAAGATCGGATACGCAGTATTTT
>TRBD1|NA|TRBV5-1|TRBJ2-2
CASSTGQGGGELFF
TGCGCCAGCAGCACCGGACAGGGAGGCGGGGAGCTGTTTTTT
>NA|NA|TRBV5-4|TRBJ2-7
CASSLEVRGKNEQYF
TGTGCCAGCAGCTTGGAAGTCAGGGGAAAAAACGAGCAGTACTTC
>TRBD2|NA|TRBV7-3|TRBJ2-3
CASSLGLAGGLSTDTQYF
TGTGCCAGCAGCTTAGGACTAGCGGGGGGCCTTAGCACAGATACGCAGTATTTT
>NA|NA|TRBV19|TRBJ2-2
CASSSVPNTGELFF
TGTGCCAGTTCCTCAGTTCCGAACACCGGGGAGCTGTTTTTT
>NA|NA|TRBV7-9|TRBJ1-5
CASSLAEEQPQHF
TGTGCCAGCAGCTTAGCGGAAGAGCAGCCCCAGCATTTT
>NA|NA|TRBV11-2|TRBJ2-2
CASSLMGLNTGELFF
TGTGCCAGCAGCTTAATGGGGCTAAACACCGGGGAGCTGTTTTTT
>TRBD2|NA|TRBV9|TRBJ2-1
CASSVGLADNNEQFF
TGTGCCAGCAGCGTAGGCCTAGCGGACAACAATGAGCAGTTCTTC
>TRBD1|NA|TRBV6-1|TRBJ2-3
CASRPTGGDTQYF
TGTGCCAGCAGGCCAACAGGGGGCGATACGCAGTATTTT
>TRBD2|NA|TRBV7-2|TRBJ2-7
CASSENPGLAVYEQYF
TGTGCCAGCAGCGAGAATCCGGGACTAGCGGTTTACGAGCAGTACTTC
>TRBD1|NA|TRBV5-6|TRBJ2-5
CASIQQGAETQYF
TGTGCCAGCATCCAACAGGGGGCAGAGACCCAGTACTTC
>NA|NA|TRBV11-1|TRBJ2-1
CASSLALLYNEQFF
TGTGCCAGCAGCTTAGCGCTACTATACAATGAGCAGTTCTTC
>NA|few|TRBV30|TRBJ1-5
CAWSVESGSQPQHF
TGTGCCTGGAGTGTAGAATCAGGGTCTCAGCCCCAGCATTTT
>TRBD1|once|TRBV6-5|TRBJ2-5
CASSGGTGIRETQYF
TGTGCCAGCAGTGGGGGGACAGGGATTAGGGAGACCCAGTACTTC
>NA|NA|TRBV5-8|TRBJ1-6
CASTHSGAASPLHF
TGTGCCAGCACCCATAGTGGGGCCGCCTCGCCCCTCCACTTT
>TRBD1|once|TRBV10-3|TRBJ2-2
CAIRVDRVGTGELFF
TGTGCCATCAGGGTGGACAGGGTGGGGACCGGGGAGCTGTTTTTT
>NA|NA|TRBV19|TRBJ1-4
CASSAGTVSFQKLFF
TGTGCCAGTAGTGCAGGGACCGTTTCCTTCCAAAAACTGTTTTTT
>NA|NA|TRBV5-1|TRBJ2-3
CASSFGPAADTQYF
TGCGCCAGCAGCTTTGGGCCGGCGGCAGATACGCAGTATTTT
>TRBD2|NA|TRBV11-1|TRBJ2-7
CASSATSGVSYEQYF
TGTGCCAGCAGCGCGACTAGCGGGGTCTCCTACGAGCAGTACTTC
>TRBD2|NA|TRBV6-1|TRBJ2-1
CASSEGGGRGNEQFF
TGTGCCAGCAGTGAAGGCGGGGGACGTGGGAATGAGCAGTTCTTC
>NA|NA|TRBV19|TRBJ1-2
CASSQFVPPEGYTF
TGTGCCAGTAGTCAATTCGTGCCGCCGGAGGGCTACACCTTC
>NA|NA|TRBV6-5|TRBJ2-2
CASSYSSGLNTGELFF
TGTGCCAGCAGTTACTCGTCCGGCTTGAACACCGGGGAGCTGTTTTTT
>NA|NA|TRBV30|TRBJ1-6
CAWSVSDFNSPLHF
TGTGCCTGGAGTGTATCCGATTTCAATTCACCCCTCCACTTT
>NA|NA|TRBV27|TRBJ1-5
CASSTGSFQPQHF
TGTGCCAGCAGCACCGGGAGTTTTCAGCCCCAGCATTTT
>NA|NA|TRBV6-5|TRBJ2-7
CASSRTAYEQYF
TGTGCCAGCAGTCGGACAGCCTACGAGCAGTACTTC
>NA|NA|TRBV10-2|TRBJ2-7
CASSEPRRRVKQGKDF
TGCGCCAGCAGTGAGCCACGACGACGGGTAAAACAGGGAAAAGACTTC
>TRBD1|few|TRBV10-1|TRBJ2-2
CASSDPDRGGTGELFF
TGCGCCAGCAGTGACCCGGACAGGGGCGGCACCGGGGAGCTGTTTTTT
>NA|NA|TRBV9|TRBJ2-1
CASSPPSSYNEQFF
TGTGCCAGCAGCCCACCGAGCTCCTACAATGAGCAGTTCTTC
>NA|NA|TRBV19|TRBJ2-3
CASSIGVTTDTQYF
TGTGCCAGTAGTATAGGAGTAACCACAGATACGCAGTATTTT
>NA|NA|TRBV5-4|TRBJ2-4
CASSLGQGRDIQYF
TGTGCCAGCAGCTTGGGGCAGGGGAGAGACATTCAGTACTTC
>NA|NA|TRBV10-3|TRBJ2-2
CAISESGARGELFF
TGTGCCATCAGTGAGTCGGGGGCTCGCGGGGAGCTGTTTTTT
>NA|NA|TRBV7-8|TRBJ2-1
CASSVKGDLLTNEQFF
TGTGCCAGCAGCGTAAAGGGGGACCTCCTTACCAATGAGCAGTTCTTC
>NA|NA|TRBV30|TRBJ1-5
CAWSAPNYPPTQPQHF
TGTGCCTGGAGTGCTCCTAATTATCCGCCCACCCAGCCCCAGCATTTT
>TRBD1|NA|TRBV28|TRBJ2-7
CASSSTRDRGAYEQYF
TGTGCCAGCAGTTCGACCCGGGACAGGGGAGCCTACGAGCAGTACTTC
>NA|NA|TRBV28|TRBJ1-6
CASIRGGVGSPLHF
TGTGCCAGCATCCGGGGCGGGGTGGGCTCACCCCTCCACTTT
>NA|NA|TRBV11-2|TRBJ2-2
CASSREGRTGELFF
TGTGCCAGCAGCAGAGAAGGGCGCACCGGGGAGCTGTTTTTT
>NA|NA|TRBV12-2|TRBJ1-2
CASRTRGGAANYGYTF
TGTGCAAGTCGTACCCGGGGGGGAGCCGCTAACTATGGCTACACCTTC